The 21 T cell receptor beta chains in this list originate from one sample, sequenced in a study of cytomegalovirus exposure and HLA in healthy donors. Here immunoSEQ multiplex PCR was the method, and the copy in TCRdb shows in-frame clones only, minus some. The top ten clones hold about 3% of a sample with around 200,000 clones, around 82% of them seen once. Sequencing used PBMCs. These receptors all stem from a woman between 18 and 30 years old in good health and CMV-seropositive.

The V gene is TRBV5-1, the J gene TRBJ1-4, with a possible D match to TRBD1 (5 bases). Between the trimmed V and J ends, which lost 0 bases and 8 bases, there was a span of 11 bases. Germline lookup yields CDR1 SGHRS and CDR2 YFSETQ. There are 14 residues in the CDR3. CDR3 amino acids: CASSLARDGEKLFF. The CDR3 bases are TGCGCCAGCAGCTTGGCCAGGGATGGGGAAAAACTGTTTTTT.

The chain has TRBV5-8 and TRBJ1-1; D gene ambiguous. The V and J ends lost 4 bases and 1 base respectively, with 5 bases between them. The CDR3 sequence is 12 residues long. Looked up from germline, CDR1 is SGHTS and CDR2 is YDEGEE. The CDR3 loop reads CASSPWNTEAFF. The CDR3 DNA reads TGTGCCAGCAGCCCATGGAACACTGAAGCTTTCTTT.

This chain's CDR3 is CASSPKAGAEAFF. CDR3 DNA sequence: TGTGCCAGCTCTCCAAAGGCAGGGGCTGAAGCTTTCTTT. The chain combines TRBV18 with TRBJ1-1; maybe TRBD1 (6 bases). Per germline, CDR1 KGHSH and CDR2 LQKENI. This CDR3 is built from 13 residues. Trimming cost V 6 bases and J 6 bases, with 14 bases left between them.

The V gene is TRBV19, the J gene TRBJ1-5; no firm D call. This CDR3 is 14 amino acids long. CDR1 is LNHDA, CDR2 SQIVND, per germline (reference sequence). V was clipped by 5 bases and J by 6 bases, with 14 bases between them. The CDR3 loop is CASSRERSRQPQHF. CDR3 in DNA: TGTGCCAGTAGTCGGGAGAGGTCTCGTCAGCCCCAGCATTTT.

In DNA, the CDR3 is TGTGCCAGCAGCTTAGACGCGCGGTGGGAGCAGTACTTC. Translated: CASSLDARWEQYF. The chain carries TRBV11-2 and TRBJ2-7; D unclear. Germline V CDR1 and CDR2: SGHAT, FQNNGV. There are 13 residues in the CDR3. Trimming cost V 0 bases and J 7 bases, with 10 bases left between them.

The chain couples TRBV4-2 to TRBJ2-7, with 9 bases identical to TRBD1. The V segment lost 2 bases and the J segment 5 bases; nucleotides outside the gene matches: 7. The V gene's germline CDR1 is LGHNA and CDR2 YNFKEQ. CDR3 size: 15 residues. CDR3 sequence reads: CASSQKQGAQDEQYF. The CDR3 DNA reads TGTGCCAGCAGCCAAAAACAGGGGGCGCAGGACGAGCAGTACTTC.

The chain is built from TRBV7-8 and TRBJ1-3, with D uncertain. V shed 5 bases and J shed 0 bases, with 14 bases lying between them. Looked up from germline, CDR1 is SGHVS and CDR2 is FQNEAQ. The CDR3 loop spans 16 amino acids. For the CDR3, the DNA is TGTGCCAGCAGCCTAGGAGTGATAGACTCTGGAAACACCATATATTTT. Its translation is CASSLGVIDSGNTIYF.

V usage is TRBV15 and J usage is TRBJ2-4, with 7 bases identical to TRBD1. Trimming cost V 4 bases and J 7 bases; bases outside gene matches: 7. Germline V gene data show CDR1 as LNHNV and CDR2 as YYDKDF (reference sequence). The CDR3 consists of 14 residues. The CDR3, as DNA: TGTGCCACCAGCACTCGGGAACAGGGGAACATTCAGTACTTC. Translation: CATSTREQGNIQYF. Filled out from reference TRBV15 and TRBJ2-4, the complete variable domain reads DAMVIQNPRYQVTQFGKPVTLSCSQTLNHNVMYWYQQKSSQAPKLLFHYYDKDFNNEADTPDNFQSRRPNTSFCFLDIRSPGLGDTAMYLCATSTREQGNIQYFGAGTRLSVL.

DNA for the CDR3: TGTGCCAGCAGTGGCAAGCGGGGGGGCACTCAAGAGACCCAGTACTTC. It translates to CASSGKRGGTQETQYF. The rearrangement links TRBV2 to TRBJ2-5; 10 nucleotides line up with TRBD2. This CDR3 spans 16 amino acids. CDR1 SNHLY and CDR2 FYNNEI come from the germline V gene. The V and J ends lost 4 bases and 2 bases, in that order; junction bases with no gene match: 7.

CDR3 region: CASSIWPQAEAFF. In nucleotides, the CDR3 is TGTGCCAGTAGTATTTGGCCACAGGCTGAAGCTTTCTTT. The chain couples TRBV19 to TRBJ1-1, with a weak D call TRBD1 (5 bases). V lost 3 bases and J 6 bases, leaving 11 bases between the germline ends. CDR1 is LNHDA and CDR2 is SQIVND in the germline V gene (reference sequence). This CDR3 contains 13 residues.

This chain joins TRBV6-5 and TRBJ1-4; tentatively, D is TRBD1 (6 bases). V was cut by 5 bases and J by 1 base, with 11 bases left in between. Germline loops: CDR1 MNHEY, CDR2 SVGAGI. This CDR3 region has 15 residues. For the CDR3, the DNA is TGTGCCAGCAGTACGTCCAGGGGAACTAATGAAAAACTGTTTTTT. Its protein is CASSTSRGTNEKLFF.

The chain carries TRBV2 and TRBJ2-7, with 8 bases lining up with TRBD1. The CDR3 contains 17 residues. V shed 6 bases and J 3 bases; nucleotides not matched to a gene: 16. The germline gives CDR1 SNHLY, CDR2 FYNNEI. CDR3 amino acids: CASRSTGGSTSNYEQYF. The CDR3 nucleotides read TGTGCCAGCAGGTCCACAGGGGGGTCCACTAGTAACTACGAGCAGTACTTC.

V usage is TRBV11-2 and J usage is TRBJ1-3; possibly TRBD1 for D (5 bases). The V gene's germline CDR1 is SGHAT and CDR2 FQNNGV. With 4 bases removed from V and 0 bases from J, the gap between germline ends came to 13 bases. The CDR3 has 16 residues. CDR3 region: CASSSRGLISGNTIYF. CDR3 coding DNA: TGTGCCAGCAGCTCGCGGGGACTGATCTCTGGAAACACCATATATTTT. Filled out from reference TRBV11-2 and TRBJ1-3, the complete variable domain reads EAGVAQSPRYKIIEKRQSVAFWCNPISGHATLYWYQQILGQGPKLLIQFQNNGVVDDSQLPKDRFSAERLKGVDSTLKIQPAKLEDSAVYLCASSSRGLISGNTIYFGEGSWLTVV.

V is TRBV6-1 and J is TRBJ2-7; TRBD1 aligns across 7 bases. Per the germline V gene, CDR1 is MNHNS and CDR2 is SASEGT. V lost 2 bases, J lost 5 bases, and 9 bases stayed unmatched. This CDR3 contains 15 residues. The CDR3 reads CASSENPATGHEQYF. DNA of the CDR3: TGTGCCAGCAGTGAAAACCCCGCGACAGGGCACGAGCAGTACTTC.

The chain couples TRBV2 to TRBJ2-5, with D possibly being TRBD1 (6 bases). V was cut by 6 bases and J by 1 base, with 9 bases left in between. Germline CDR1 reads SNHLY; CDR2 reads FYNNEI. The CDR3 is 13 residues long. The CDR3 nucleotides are TGTGCCAGCAGATGGACAGCCCAAGAGACCCAGTACTTC. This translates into CASRWTAQETQYF.

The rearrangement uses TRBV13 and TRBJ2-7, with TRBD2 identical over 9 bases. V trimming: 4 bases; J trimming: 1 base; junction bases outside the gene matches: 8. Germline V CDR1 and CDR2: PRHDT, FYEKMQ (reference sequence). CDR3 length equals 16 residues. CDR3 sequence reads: CASSSAGLARSYEQYF. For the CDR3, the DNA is TGTGCCAGCAGCTCCGCAGGACTAGCGCGATCCTACGAGCAGTACTTC.

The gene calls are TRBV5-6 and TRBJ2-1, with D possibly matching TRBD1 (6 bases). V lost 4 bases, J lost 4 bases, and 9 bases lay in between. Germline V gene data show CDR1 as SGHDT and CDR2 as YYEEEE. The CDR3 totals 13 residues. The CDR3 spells CASSLTGYNEQFF. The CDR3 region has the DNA TGTGCCAGCAGCCTGACAGGATACAATGAGCAGTTCTTC. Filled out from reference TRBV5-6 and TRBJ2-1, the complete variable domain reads DAGVTQSPTHLIKTRGQQVTLRCSPKSGHDTVSWYQQALGQGPQFIFQYYEEEERQRGNFPDRFSGHQFPNYSSELNVNALLLGDSALYLCASSLTGYNEQFFGPGTRLTVL.

The CDR3 DNA is TGTGCCAGCAGTTTATTCAAAACAGATACGCAGTATTTT. Protein sequence: CASSLFKTDTQYF. The rearrangement joins TRBV27 to TRBJ2-3; D is undetermined. The CDR3 runs to 13 residues. Germline CDR1 MNHEY, CDR2 SMNVEV (reference sequence). V lost 1 base, J lost 3 bases, and 5 bases lay in between.

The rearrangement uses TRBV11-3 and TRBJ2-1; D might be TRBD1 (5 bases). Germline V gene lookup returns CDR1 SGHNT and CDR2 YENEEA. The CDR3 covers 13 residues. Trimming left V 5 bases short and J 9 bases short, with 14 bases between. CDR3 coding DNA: TGTGCCAGCAGCCCAGGGCCCGTCCCTGAGCAGTTCTTC. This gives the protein CASSPGPVPEQFF.

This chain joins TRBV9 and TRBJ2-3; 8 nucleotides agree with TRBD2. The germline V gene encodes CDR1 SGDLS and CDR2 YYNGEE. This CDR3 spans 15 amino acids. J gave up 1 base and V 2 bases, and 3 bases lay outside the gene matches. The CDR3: CASSVGGLGTDTQYF. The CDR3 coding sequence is TGTGCCAGCAGCGTGGGGGGACTAGGCACAGATACGCAGTATTTT. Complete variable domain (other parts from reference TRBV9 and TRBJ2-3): DSGVTQTPKHLITATGQRVTLRCSPRSGDLSVYWYQQSLDQGLQFLIQYYNGEERAKGNILERFSAQQFPDLHSELNLSSLELGDSALYFCASSVGGLGTDTQYFGPGTRLTVL.

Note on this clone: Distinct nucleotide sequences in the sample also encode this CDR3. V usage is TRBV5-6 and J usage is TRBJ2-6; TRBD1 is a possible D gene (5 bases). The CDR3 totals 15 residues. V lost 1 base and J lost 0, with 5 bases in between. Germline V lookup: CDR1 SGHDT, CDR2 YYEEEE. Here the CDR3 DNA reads TGTGCCAGCAGCTTGAGGGGCTCTGGGGCCAACGTCCTGACTTTC. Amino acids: CASSLRGSGANVLTF.